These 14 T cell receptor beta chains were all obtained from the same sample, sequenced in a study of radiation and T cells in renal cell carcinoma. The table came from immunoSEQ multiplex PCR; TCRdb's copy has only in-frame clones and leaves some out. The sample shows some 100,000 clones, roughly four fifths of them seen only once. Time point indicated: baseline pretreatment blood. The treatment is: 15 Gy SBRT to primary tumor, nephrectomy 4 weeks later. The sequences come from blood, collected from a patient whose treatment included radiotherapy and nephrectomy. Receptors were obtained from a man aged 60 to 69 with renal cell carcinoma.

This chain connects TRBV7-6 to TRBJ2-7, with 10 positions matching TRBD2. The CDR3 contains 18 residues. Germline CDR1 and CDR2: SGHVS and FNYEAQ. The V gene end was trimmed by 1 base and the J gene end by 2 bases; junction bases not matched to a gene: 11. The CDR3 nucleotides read TGTGCCAGCAGCTTAGTCATCCTAGCGGGAGCCGGCCCCTACGAGCAGTACTTC. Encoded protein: CASSLVILAGAGPYEQYF.

The CDR3 spells CASSRSGGLYNEQFF. The CDR3 bases are TGTGCCAGCAGCCGATCGGGAGGCCTATACAATGAGCAGTTCTTC. The chain employs TRBV7-8 and TRBJ2-1; 7 nucleotides line up with TRBD2. The V gene end was trimmed by 5 bases and the J gene end by 4 bases; junction bases not matched to a gene: 8. This CDR3 region has 15 residues. Looked up from germline, CDR1 is SGHVS and CDR2 is FQNEAQ.

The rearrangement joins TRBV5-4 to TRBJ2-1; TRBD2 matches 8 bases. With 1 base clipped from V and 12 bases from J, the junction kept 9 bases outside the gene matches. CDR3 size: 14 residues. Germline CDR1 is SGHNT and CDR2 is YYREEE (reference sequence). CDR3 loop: CASSLTGTSAAQFF. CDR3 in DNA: TGTGCCAGCAGCTTGACCGGGACTAGTGCGGCGCAGTTCTTC.

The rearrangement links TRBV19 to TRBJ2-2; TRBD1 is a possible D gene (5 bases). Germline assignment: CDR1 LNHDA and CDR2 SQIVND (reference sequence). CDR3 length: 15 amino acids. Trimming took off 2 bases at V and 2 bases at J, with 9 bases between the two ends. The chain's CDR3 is CASSILTGNTGELFF. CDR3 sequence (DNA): TGTGCCAGTAGTATACTTACAGGAAACACCGGGGAGCTGTTTTTT. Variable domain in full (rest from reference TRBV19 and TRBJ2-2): DGGITQSPKYLFRKEGQNVTLSCEQNLNHDAMYWYRQDPGQGLRLIYYSQIVNDFQKGDIAEGYSVSREKKESFPLTVTSAQKNPTAFYLCASSILTGNTGELFFGEGSRLTVL.

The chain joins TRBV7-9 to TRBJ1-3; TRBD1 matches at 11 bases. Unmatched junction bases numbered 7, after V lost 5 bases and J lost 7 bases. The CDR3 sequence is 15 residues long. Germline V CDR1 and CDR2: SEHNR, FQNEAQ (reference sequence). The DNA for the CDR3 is TGTGCCAGCAGCCCCCGGACAGGGGGCATGAACACCATATATTTT. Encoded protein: CASSPRTGGMNTIYF. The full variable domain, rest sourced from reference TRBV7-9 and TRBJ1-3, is DTGVSQNPRHKITKRGQNVTFRCDPISEHNRLYWYRQTLGQGPEFLTYFQNEAQLEKSRLLSDRFSAERPKGSFSTLEIQRTEQGDSAMYLCASSPRTGGMNTIYFGEGSWLTVV.

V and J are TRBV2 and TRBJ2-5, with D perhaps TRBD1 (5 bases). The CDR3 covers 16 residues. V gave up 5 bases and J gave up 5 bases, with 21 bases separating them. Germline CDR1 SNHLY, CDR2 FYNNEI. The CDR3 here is CASSTRRDSPRETQYF. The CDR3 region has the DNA TGTGCCAGCAGTACTCGACGAGACAGTCCACGGGAGACCCAGTACTTC.

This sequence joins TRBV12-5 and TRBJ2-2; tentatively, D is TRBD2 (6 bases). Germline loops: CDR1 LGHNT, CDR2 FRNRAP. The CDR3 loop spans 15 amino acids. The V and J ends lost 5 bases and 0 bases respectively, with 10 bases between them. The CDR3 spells CASGKGTANTGELFF. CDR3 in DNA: TGTGCTAGTGGTAAAGGGACTGCGAACACCGGGGAGCTGTTTTTT. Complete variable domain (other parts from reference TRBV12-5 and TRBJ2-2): DARVTQTPRHKVTEMGQEVTMRCQPILGHNTVFWYRQTMMQGLELLAYFRNRAPLDDSGMPKDRFSAEMPDATLATLKIQPSEPRDSAVYFCASGKGTANTGELFFGEGSRLTVL.

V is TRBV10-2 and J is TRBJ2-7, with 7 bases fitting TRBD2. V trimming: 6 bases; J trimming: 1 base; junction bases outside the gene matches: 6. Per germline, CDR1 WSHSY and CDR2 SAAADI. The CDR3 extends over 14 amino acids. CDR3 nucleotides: TGCGCCAGCAGGCAAGCGGGAAGGTCCTACGAGCAGTACTTC. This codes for CASRQAGRSYEQYF.

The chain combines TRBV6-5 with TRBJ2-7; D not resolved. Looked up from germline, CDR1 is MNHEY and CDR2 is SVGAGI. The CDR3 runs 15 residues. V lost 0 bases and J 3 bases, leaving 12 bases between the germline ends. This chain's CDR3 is CASSYSPRSIYEQYF. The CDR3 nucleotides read TGTGCCAGCAGTTACTCCCCCAGGTCGATCTACGAGCAGTACTTC.

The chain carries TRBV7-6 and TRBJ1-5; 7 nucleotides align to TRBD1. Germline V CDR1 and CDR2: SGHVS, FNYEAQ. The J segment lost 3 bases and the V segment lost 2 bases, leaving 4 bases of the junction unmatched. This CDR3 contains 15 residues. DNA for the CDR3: TGTGCCAGCAGCTTAAACAGGGGCTACAATCAGCCCCAGCATTTT. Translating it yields CASSLNRGYNQPQHF.

This CDR3 reads CASSLDSSTDTQYF. Here the CDR3 DNA reads TGCGCCAGCAGCTTGGATTCCAGCACAGATACGCAGTATTTT. J is TRBJ2-3 and V is TRBV5-1; D unclear. The CDR3 runs to 14 residues. V dropped 0 bases and J dropped 0 bases, with 5 bases sitting between them. Germline CDR1 reads SGHRS; CDR2 reads YFSETQ.

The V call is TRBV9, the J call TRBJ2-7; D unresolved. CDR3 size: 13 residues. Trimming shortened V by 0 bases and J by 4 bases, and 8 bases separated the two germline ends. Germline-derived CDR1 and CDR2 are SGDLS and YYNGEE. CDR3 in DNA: TGTGCCAGCAGCGTAGGAGTCGGATACGAGCAGTACTTC. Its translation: CASSVGVGYEQYF. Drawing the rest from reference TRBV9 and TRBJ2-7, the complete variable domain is DSGVTQTPKHLITATGQRVTLRCSPRSGDLSVYWYQQSLDQGLQFLIQYYNGEERAKGNILERFSAQQFPDLHSELNLSSLELGDSALYFCASSVGVGYEQYFGPGTRLTVT.

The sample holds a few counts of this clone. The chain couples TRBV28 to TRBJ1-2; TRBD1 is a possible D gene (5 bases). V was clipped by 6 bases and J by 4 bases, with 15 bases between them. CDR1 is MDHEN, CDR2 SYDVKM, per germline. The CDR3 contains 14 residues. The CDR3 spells CASRGWGGGYGYTF. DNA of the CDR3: TGTGCCAGCAGGGGATGGGGCGGTGGCTATGGCTACACCTTC.

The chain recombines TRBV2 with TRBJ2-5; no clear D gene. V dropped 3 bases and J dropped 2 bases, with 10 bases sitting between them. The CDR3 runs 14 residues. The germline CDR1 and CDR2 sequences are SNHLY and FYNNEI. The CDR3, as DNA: TGTGCCAGCAGTGAGGGCAGAACACAAGAGACCCAGTACTTC. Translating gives CASSEGRTQETQYF.